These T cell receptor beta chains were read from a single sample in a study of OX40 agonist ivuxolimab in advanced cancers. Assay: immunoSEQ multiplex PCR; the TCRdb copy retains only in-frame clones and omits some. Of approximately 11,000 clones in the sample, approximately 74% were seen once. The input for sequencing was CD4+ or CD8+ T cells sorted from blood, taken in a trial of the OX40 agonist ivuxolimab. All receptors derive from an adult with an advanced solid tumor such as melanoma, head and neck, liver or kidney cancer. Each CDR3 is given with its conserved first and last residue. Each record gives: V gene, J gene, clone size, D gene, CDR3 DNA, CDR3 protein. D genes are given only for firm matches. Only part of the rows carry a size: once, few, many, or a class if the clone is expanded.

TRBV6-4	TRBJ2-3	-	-	TGTGCCAGCAGTGACTCGGGGAATGCAGATACGCAGTATTTT	CASSDSGNADTQYF
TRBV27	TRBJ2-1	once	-	TGTGCCAGCAGTTTGGGCCCCCGCGTAGGCAATGAGCAGTTCTTC	CASSLGPRVGNEQFF
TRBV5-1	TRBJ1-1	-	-	TGCGCCAGCAGCTTGTGGCAGGGAAACACTGAAGCTTTCTTT	CASSLWQGNTEAFF
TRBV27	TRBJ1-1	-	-	TGTGCCAGCAGACGAACAGGGAACACTGAAGCTTTCTTT	CASRRTGNTEAFF
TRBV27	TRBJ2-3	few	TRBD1	TGTGCCAGCAGTTTACAATCCGGGACAGCTGATACGCAGTATTTT	CASSLQSGTADTQYF
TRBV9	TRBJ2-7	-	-	TGTGCCAGCAGCCCAGACCAGGGTCCCTACGAGCAGTACTTC	CASSPDQGPYEQYF
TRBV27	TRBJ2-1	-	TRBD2	TGTGCCAGCAGTTTAATGGCGGGACTAGCGGGAGATGAGCAGTTCTTC	CASSLMAGLAGDEQFF
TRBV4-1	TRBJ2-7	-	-	TGCGCCAGCAGCCAAGATCGCATACTAGTGTCGGGGAGTGTCGAGCAGTACTTC	CASSQDRILVSGSVEQYF
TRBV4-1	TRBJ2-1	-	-	TGCGCCAGCAGCCAAGAGCGTGGGCCAGGCTCCTACAATGAGCAGTTCTTC	CASSQERGPGSYNEQFF
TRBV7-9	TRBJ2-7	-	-	TGTGCCAGCAGCTTATACCACGAGCAGTACTTC	CASSLYHEQYF
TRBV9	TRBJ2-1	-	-	TGTGCCAGCAGCTCCGTCGCAGAGAGCTCCTACAATGAGCAGTTCTTC	CASSSVAESSYNEQFF
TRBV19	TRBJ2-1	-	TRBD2	TGTGCCAGTTCGGCAATGCTAGCGGGATACAATGAGCAGTTCTTC	CASSAMLAGYNEQFF
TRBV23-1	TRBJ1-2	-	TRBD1	TGCGCCAGCAGTCACCGACAGGGTAACTATGGCTACACCTTC	CASSHRQGNYGYTF
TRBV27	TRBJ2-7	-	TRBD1	TGTGCCAGCAGTCACAGGACAGGGGGCGGTAATTACGAGCAGTACTTC	CASSHRTGGGNYEQYF
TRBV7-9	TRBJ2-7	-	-	TGTGCCAGCAGCCCCAGGGGCCCTTACGAGCAGTACTTC	CASSPRGPYEQYF
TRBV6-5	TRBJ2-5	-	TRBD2	TGTGCCAGCAGTTACTCGGGAGGGATGGAGACCCAGTACTTC	CASSYSGGMETQYF
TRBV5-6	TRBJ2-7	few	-	TGTGCCAGCAGCTTGAACAGGGCGGACTACGAGCAGTACTTC	CASSLNRADYEQYF